The present T cell receptor beta chain was sequenced within a study of shared clonotypes between healthy human individuals. Across the study: Every donor yielded three CD4 naive, three CD4 memory, two CD8 naive and one CD8 memory plate.

Study observations and caveats: Clonotypes not shared had lower generation probabilities than those common to all four donors.

Deep was the level used in running the assay. Profiled with immunoSEQ multiplex PCR; TCRdb holds only in-frame clones, not every one. The table lists millions of clones, just over 90% of them singletons. Germline V gene data show CDR1 as SGHNT and CDR2 as YYREEE (reference sequence). Trimming took 3 bases from V and 6 from J, leaving 13 bases between them. The CDR3 runs to 15 residues. Of note for this clone: Its antigen is unidentified.

The source of this sequence is a man between 18 and 29 years old in good health. The chain employs TRBV5-4 and TRBJ1-6, with a weak D call TRBD1 (5 bases). The source material was naive CD4+ T cells sorted from blood. Subset: CD45RA+ positively selected. CDR3 bases: TGTGCCAGCAGCTCAGTCCGGACACCTAATTCACCCCTCCACTTT. Amino acids: CASSSVRTPNSPLHF.